These 5 T cell receptor beta chains originate from one sample sequenced in a study of sequential checkpoint blockade in melanoma. The treatment: randomized to nivolumab then ipilimumab (arm A) or the reverse (arm B). Data came from immunoSEQ multiplex PCR; TCRdb stores just in-frame clones and leaves some out. The repertoire has fewer than 15,000 clones, about 61% of them found once; the top ten carry roughly 20%. The sample here was CD8+ T cells sorted from blood (inferred from file names), taken from a patient given nivolumab and ipilimumab in sequence. The source of these receptors is a human donor with melanoma.

The chain recombines TRBV10-2 with TRBJ2-2, with TRBD2 as a possible D gene (6 bases). The CDR3 loop spans 14 amino acids. CDR1 and CDR2 from the germline V gene are WSHSY and SAAADI. The V gene lost 7 bases and the J gene lost 4 bases, with 13 bases spanning the gap. The CDR3, as DNA: TGCGCCAGCACCCGGGACTTTTCCACCGGGGAGCTGTTTTTT. It codes for CASTRDFSTGELFF.

The gene calls are TRBV18 and TRBJ2-7, with D unclear. This CDR3 contains 15 residues. Trimming shortened V by 0 bases and J by 2 bases, and 11 bases separated the two germline ends. Germline V gives CDR1 KGHSH, CDR2 LQKENI. This CDR3 is CASSPPELGPYEQYF. Written as DNA, the CDR3 is TGTGCCAGCTCACCACCGGAGTTAGGCCCCTACGAGCAGTACTTC.

In DNA form, the CDR3 reads TGTGCCAGCAGTTTTTTGGACACCCAAAACACCGGGGAGCTGTTTTTT. This translates into CASSFLDTQNTGELFF. V and J are TRBV28 and TRBJ2-2, with D perhaps matching TRBD1 (5 bases). Germline V gives CDR1 MDHEN, CDR2 SYDVKM. V lost 3 bases and J lost 2, with 13 bases in between. The CDR3 is 16 amino acids.

This clone came up a few times. Here the CDR3 DNA reads TGTGCCAGCAGCCCAAAGAAAGGACAAACCTACGAGCAGTACTTC. Translation: CASSPKKGQTYEQYF. This rearrangement joins TRBV7-3 to TRBJ2-7, with D possibly TRBD1 on 5 matching bases. Trimming took 5 bases from V and 2 from J, leaving 16 bases between them. The CDR3 length is 15 residues. Germline V gene lookup returns CDR1 SGHTA and CDR2 FQGTGA.

V is TRBV6-5 and J is TRBJ2-2; TRBD1 might be the D (7 bases). Trimming took off 6 bases at V and 5 bases at J, with 16 bases between the two ends. The CDR3 has 15 residues. The germline CDR1 and CDR2 sequences are MNHEY and SVGAGI. CDR3 DNA: TGTGCCAGCAGGACCGACAGGGAGGAAACCGGGGAGCTGTTTTTT. This sequence encodes CASRTDREETGELFF.